The T cell receptor beta chain under discussion was sequenced for a study of blood T cells in healthy people across ages (dated by TCRdb to about 2015). About the full investigation: In model experiments, template switching captured about one uniquely barcoded TCR beta cDNA molecule for every two T cells. Four age groups were formed from the donors: young (average approximately 15 years), middle-aged (just under 40), aged (around 68) and long-lived (around 82). Using deep sequencing normalized with unique cDNA molecular identifiers, the study measured how TCR beta repertoire diversity changes with age. Donors of different ages were randomly distributed across sequencing lanes to avoid experimental bias. The study analyzed two additional independent replicas of 1 million unique cDNA reads from the same blood draw for two donors, one aged 18 to 29 and one aged 80 or older. Summary of the overall study and its limitations: Conclusive comparison of naive and antigen-experienced compartments was prevented by the profiling of bulk unsorted PBMCs. Compared with the aged group, the long-lived group had more naive CD4+ T cells, fewer expanded clones and increased TCR diversity, a pattern suggesting age selection. A strong correlation was found between observed TCR beta diversity and the percentage of naive T cells measured by flow cytometry. Because the CMV infection status of the donors was unknown, age-related changes in expanded clonotypes may potentially have been confounded. Observed TCR beta diversity per million T cells fell roughly linearly with age, and a significant reduction was already apparent by age roughly 40. Estimates of total diversity from one million sequenced T cells were regarded as lower bounds and underestimates.

The protocol used for the library was 5' RACE. TCRdb records Illumina HiSeq 2500 as the sequencer. A second about 7 to 11 cycle PCR used a sample-barcoded 5' primer and a J-beta primer mix. A unique molecular identifier was introduced onto each TCR beta cDNA molecule by a template-switch 5' adaptor carrying 12 random nucleotides. Each sample yielded at least 3 million CDR3-containing paired-end reads. All of the RNA was converted into first-strand cDNA using the Mint cDNA synthesis kit, with a TRBC-specific oligonucleotide serving as the primer. Following uracil-DNA glycosylase treatment, a first 18-cycle PCR with universal primers M1SS and BC2_uni_R was performed on all cDNA. The study's own analysis went as follows. Normalization of each sample was performed by random selection of 1 million high-quality reads, each carrying a distinct molecular identifier. Reads sharing molecular identifiers were discarded rather than binned into consensus sequences. MiTCR, with a Q25 quality threshold and the strictest error-elimination algorithm, was used for CDR3 identification, clonotype clustering and error correction. Lower-bound total TCR beta diversity was estimated with a nonparametric unseen species model using Euler transformation. TCRdb took the public reads, trimmed them with fastp at Q25, ran MiXCR for clone calling and kept in-frame beta chains. Identical CDR3 protein sequences are pooled into one entry, listed with their most common genes and DNA. TCRdb's processing, not the study's, gives the V and J calls here. For this sample the table gives hundreds of thousands of distinct CDR3 sequences, of which about half were detected only once. 30% to 35% of the sample is held by the ten biggest clonotypes.

The CDR3 measures 13 amino acids from cysteine to phenylalanine. The DNA shown is the 39-base CDR3, in frame from base 1. V is cut by 0 bases and J by 4 bases, and the space between the germline ends is 8 bases. The CDR1 and CDR2 encoded by the germline V gene (reference sequence) are DFQATT and SNEGSKA. The 39 donors, aged about 6 to 100 years, were systemically healthy Caucasian individuals from Russia. Each donor gave 8 to 10 milliliters of peripheral blood, drawn into EDTA-treated Vacutainer tubes. PBMCs were isolated by Ficoll-Paque density-gradient centrifugation, with at least 7 million obtained per sample. Total RNA, at least 6 micrograms per sample, was extracted from PBMCs with Trizol reagent. The percentages of naive CD45RAhigh/CD27high T cells were determined by flow cytometry on a PBMC aliquot from every donor. Worth noting for this clonotype: Its antigen is currently not known. Nothing much larger sits one base from this clone, and base qualities are not available.

The sample comprised blood. In this chain, TRBV20-1 is recombined with TRBJ2-3; no confident D gene assignment can be made. The receptor's source is a woman in her sixties in good health. The DNA sequence follows: TGCAGTGCTAGAGATACCAACGCAGATACGCAGTATTTT. Its translation reads: CSARDTNADTQYF.